Each of the 9 T cell receptor beta chains below was sequenced from the same sample in a study of T cells expressing NK-cell markers. From the 5' RACE reads, TCRdb lists one entry per CDR3 protein and no DNA. The sample totals 250,000 to 300,000 distinct CDR3 sequences. Material for sequencing was blood T cells: a sorted CD56 or NKG2C T cell subset, CD4+ or CD8+ T cells, or bulk PBMC T cells (not recorded which). Source of these receptors: a woman aged 18 to 75 in good health.

The V gene is TRBV7-9, the J gene TRBJ1-1. CDR1 is SEHNR, CDR2 FQNEAQ, per germline (reference sequence). This CDR3 region has 15 residues. The CDR3 here is CASSFLRTSNTEAFF.

The chain is built from TRBV6-1 and TRBJ1-4. Germline V gene data show CDR1 as MNHNS and CDR2 as SASEGT. The CDR3 runs to 13 residues. Here the CDR3 reads CASSGTANEKLFF.

J is TRBJ1-1 and V is TRBV14; without DNA, the TCRdb call of TRBD1 cannot be checked. Looked up from germline, CDR1 is SGHDN and CDR2 is FVKESK. This CDR3 has 15 amino acids. The CDR3 spells CASSPSGGMNTEAFF.

Frequency places this clonotype as medium-sized (0.01 to 0.1%). The V call is TRBV5-1, the J call TRBJ1-1. Per the germline V gene, CDR1 is SGHRS and CDR2 is YFSETQ. The CDR3 is 14 residues long. CDR3 amino acids: CASSLGDLNTEAFF. The variable domain in full, completed from reference TRBV5-1 and TRBJ1-1, reads KAGVTQTPRYLIKTRGQQVTLSCSPISGHRSVSWYQQTPGQGLQFLFEYFSETQRNKGNFPGRFSGRQFSNSRSEMNVSTLELGDSALYLCASSLGDLNTEAFFGQGTRLTVV.

This chain links TRBV5-5 with TRBJ2-6; the D call from TCRdb, TRBD2, cannot be confirmed without DNA. The length of the CDR3 is 15 residues. Germline V gene data show CDR1 as SGHKS and CDR2 as YYEKEE (reference sequence). The CDR3 protein is CASSGTYSGANVLTF.

The chain combines TRBV12-3 or TRBV12-4 with TRBJ1-6; TCRdb's D call of TRBD1 is untestable without DNA. The CDR3 has 13 residues. The CDR3 is CASMGGPDSPLHF.

Here the CDR3 reads CSARVPGERTEAFF. The rearrangement links TRBV20-1 to TRBJ1-1; the D gene TCRdb calls, TRBD1, cannot be checked with no DNA. The CDR3 contains 14 residues. Germline values: CDR1 DFQATT, CDR2 SNEGSKA (reference sequence).

The chain carries TRBV10-3 and TRBJ1-6; absent DNA, TCRdb's TRBD1 call cannot be checked. Germline values: CDR1 ENHRY, CDR2 SYGVKD. CDR3 size: 13 residues. The CDR3 loop is CAISEDRDSPLHF.

The V and J genes are TRBV20-1 and TRBJ1-5; TCRdb indicates TRBD1, and absent DNA this call remains unverified. This CDR3 spans 13 amino acids. CDR1 is DFQATT, CDR2 SNEGSKA, per germline (reference sequence). This CDR3 reads CSARTDSNQPQHF.